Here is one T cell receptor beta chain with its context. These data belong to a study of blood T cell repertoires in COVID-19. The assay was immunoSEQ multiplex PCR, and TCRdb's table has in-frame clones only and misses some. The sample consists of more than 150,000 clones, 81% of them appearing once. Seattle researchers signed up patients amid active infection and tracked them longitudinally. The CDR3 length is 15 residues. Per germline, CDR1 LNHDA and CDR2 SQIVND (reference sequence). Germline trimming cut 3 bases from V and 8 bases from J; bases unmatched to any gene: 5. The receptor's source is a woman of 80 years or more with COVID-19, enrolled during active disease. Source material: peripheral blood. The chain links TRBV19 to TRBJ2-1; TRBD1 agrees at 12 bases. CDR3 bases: TGTGCCAGTAGTATGTGGGACAGGGGGCAGGATGAGCAGTTCTTC. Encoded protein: CASSMWDRGQDEQFF. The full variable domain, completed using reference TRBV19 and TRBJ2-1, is DGGITQSPKYLFRKEGQNVTLSCEQNLNHDAMYWYRQDPGQGLRLIYYSQIVNDFQKGDIAEGYSVSREKKESFPLTVTSAQKNPTAFYLCASSMWDRGQDEQFFGPGTRLTVL.